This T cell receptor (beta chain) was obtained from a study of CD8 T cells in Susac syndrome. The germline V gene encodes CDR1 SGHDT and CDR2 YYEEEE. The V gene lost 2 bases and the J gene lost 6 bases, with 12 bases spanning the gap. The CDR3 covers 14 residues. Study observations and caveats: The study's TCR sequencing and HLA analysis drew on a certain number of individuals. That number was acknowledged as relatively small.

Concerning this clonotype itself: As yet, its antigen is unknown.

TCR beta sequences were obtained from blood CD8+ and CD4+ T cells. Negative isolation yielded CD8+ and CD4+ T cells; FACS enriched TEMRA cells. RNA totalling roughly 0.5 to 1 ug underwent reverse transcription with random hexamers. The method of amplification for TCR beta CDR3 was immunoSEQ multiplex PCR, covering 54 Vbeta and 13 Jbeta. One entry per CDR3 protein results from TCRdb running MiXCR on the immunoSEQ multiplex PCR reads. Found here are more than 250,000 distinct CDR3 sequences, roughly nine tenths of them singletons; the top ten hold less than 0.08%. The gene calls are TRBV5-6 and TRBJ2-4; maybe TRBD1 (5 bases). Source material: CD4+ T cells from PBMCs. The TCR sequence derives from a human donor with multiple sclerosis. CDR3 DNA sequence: TGTGCCAGCAGCTTACGACAGCCAGGAAACATTCAGTACTTC. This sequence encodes CASSLRQPGNIQYF.